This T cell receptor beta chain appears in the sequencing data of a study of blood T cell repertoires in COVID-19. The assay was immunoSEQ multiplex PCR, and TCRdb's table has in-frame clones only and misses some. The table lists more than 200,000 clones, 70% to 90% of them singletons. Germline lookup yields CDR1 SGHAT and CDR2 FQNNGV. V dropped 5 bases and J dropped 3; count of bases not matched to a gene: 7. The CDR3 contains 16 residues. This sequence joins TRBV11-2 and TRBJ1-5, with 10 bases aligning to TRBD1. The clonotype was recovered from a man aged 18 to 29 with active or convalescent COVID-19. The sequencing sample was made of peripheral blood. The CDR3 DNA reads TGTGCCAGCAGCCCGGGACAGGGGCAGTACAATCAGCCCCAGCATTTT. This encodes CASSPGQGQYNQPQHF.